One sample yielded the 2 T cell receptor beta chains listed below, sequenced in a study of multiple sclerosis patients with progressive multifocal leukoencephalopathy. This sample's time point: before natalizumab initiation. TCRdb keeps only in-frame clones here, not all; method: immunoSEQ multiplex PCR. The data show under 40,000 clones, with about 91% seen just once and approximately 2% held by the top ten. The material sequenced was PBMCs. The receptors originated from a man under 40 with multiple sclerosis.

The rearrangement uses TRBV5-1 and TRBJ2-1; 7 nucleotides line up with TRBD2. With V trimmed by 9 bases and J by 3 bases, 6 bases remained unmatched. Germline CDR1 reads SGHRS; CDR2 reads YFSETQ. This CDR3 spans 13 amino acids. The CDR3 spells CATRASGYNEQFF. CDR3 nucleotide sequence: TGCGCCACCCGGGCTAGCGGCTACAATGAGCAGTTCTTC.

This clone is a singleton in its sample. V and J are TRBV27 and TRBJ1-1; possibly TRBD1 for D (6 bases). Trimming shortened V by 6 bases and J by 4 bases, and 12 bases separated the two germline ends. Germline V lookup: CDR1 MNHEY, CDR2 SMNVEV (reference sequence). The CDR3 runs to 13 residues. CDR3 in amino acids: CASRQGRGTEAFF. In DNA form, the CDR3 reads TGTGCCAGCAGGCAGGGGAGGGGCACTGAAGCTTTCTTT.